This T cell receptor beta chain is from a study of identical twins. Only a few counts were recorded for this clonotype. TCRdb re-analysed the 5' RACE reads in MiXCR, keeping a single row per CDR3 protein. The table lists 1,800,000 or so distinct CDR3 sequences, under 35% of them singletons. CDR3 length: 17 residues. The ends were cut back, 2 bases at V and 2 bases at J, with 16 bases in the middle. The source is a newborn girl in good health. Input material: cord blood. The rearrangement uses TRBV12-3 or TRBV12-4 and TRBJ1-5; maybe TRBD1 (6 bases). This CDR3 reads CASSLRVGGGGNQPQHF. Written as DNA, the CDR3 is TGTGCCAGCAGTTTAAGAGTGGGGGGCGGGGGCAATCAGCCCCAGCATTTT.